The 15 T cell receptor beta chains listed next were all sequenced from one sample in a study of blood T cells in healthy people across ages. A second about 7 to 12 cycle PCR used barcoded and J-beta primers. TCRdb called the 5' RACE reads again in MiXCR, with one record for every CDR3 protein. The table lists some 1,800,000 distinct CDR3 sequences, roughly two fifths of them singletons. Specimen: blood. The receptors shown here come from a human donor in good health.

The chain carries TRBV5-1 and TRBJ2-1; TRBD1 matches at 9 bases. Germline CDR1 and CDR2: SGHRS and YFSETQ. After removal of 6 bases from V and 10 bases from J, the junction contained 11 bases not matched to a gene. This CDR3 has 14 residues. The CDR3 coding sequence is TGCGCCAGCAAGCGGACAGGGGATTCCTACGAGCAGTTCTTC. This translates into CASKRTGDSYEQFF.

This clonotype has more than one count but fewer than ten. This sequence joins TRBV27 and TRBJ1-6; 7 nucleotides agree with TRBD1. V shed 6 bases and J 9 bases; nucleotides not matched to a gene: 8. The CDR3 contains 14 residues. Germline V gives CDR1 MNHEY, CDR2 SMNVEV (reference sequence). CDR3 amino acids: CASSPTGMGSPLHF. CDR3 nucleotides: TGTGCCAGCAGCCCGACAGGGATGGGTTCACCCCTCCACTTT.

The J gene is TRBJ1-5, the V gene TRBV5-1; D is unclear. Trimming stripped 2 bases from V and 7 bases from J, with 10 bases between. Germline V gives CDR1 SGHRS, CDR2 YFSETQ. CDR3 length: 13 amino acids. Here the CDR3 reads CASSFTAGQPQHF. The CDR3 DNA reads as TGCGCCAGCAGCTTTACAGCGGGCCAGCCCCAGCATTTT.

This CDR3 is CASSGSGVPYGYTF. The CDR3 DNA reads as TGTGCCAGCAGTGGCTCAGGGGTGCCTTATGGCTACACCTTC. The V and J genes are TRBV6-1 and TRBJ1-2, with D possibly being TRBD1 (6 bases). CDR1 and CDR2 (germline): MNHNS, SASEGT. V dropped 4 bases and J dropped 5 bases, with 14 bases sitting between them. This CDR3 is built from 14 residues.

This clonotype was detected only a few times. V is TRBV6-6 and J is TRBJ2-3; 11 bases map to TRBD2. The CDR3 covers 16 residues. CDR1 and CDR2 (germline): MNHNY, SVGAGI (reference sequence). V was pared by 5 bases and J by 2 bases, with 6 bases of the junction left unmatched. In nucleotides, the CDR3 is TGTGCCAGCAGTCCTAGACTAGCGGGGTACACAGATACGCAGTATTTT. This gives the protein CASSPRLAGYTDTQYF.

The genes are TRBV5-5 and TRBJ2-3; 7 nucleotides match TRBD2. Germline V gene data show CDR1 as SGHKS and CDR2 as YYEKEE (reference sequence). The CDR3 loop spans 16 amino acids. With V trimmed by 1 base and J by 1 base, 6 bases remained unmatched. CDR3 amino acids: CASSLFQRGGTDTQYF. CDR3 nucleotides: TGTGCCAGCAGCTTGTTCCAGCGGGGCGGCACAGATACGCAGTATTTT.

The gene calls are TRBV5-6 and TRBJ2-5; unclear D gene. Trimming removed 4 bases from V and 1 base from J, with 11 bases in between. The germline CDR1 and CDR2 sequences are SGHDT and YYEEEE. The CDR3 has 14 residues. The CDR3 spells CASSAIGFQETQYF. The CDR3 DNA follows: TGTGCCAGCAGCGCCATAGGGTTCCAAGAGACCCAGTACTTC.

Regarding this clonotype: This clone may be a read error of a much larger clone one base away. The chain recombines TRBV20-1 with TRBJ2-1, with TRBD1 identical over 9 bases. The V and J ends lost 5 bases and 6 bases, in that order; junction bases with no gene match: 14. CDR1 DFQATT and CDR2 SNEGSKA come from the germline V gene (reference sequence). The CDR3 has 16 residues. This CDR3 is CSAGRASGQGGNEQFF. The CDR3, as DNA: TGCAGTGCTGGCCGAGCATCGGGACAGGGTGGCAATGAGCAGTTCTTC.

This rearrangement joins TRBV7-9 to TRBJ2-5; maybe TRBD1 (6 bases). This CDR3 has 15 amino acids. Germline CDR1 and CDR2: SEHNR and FQNEAQ (reference sequence). V lost 2 bases to trimming and J lost 5 bases, with 15 bases between them. The CDR3 spells CASSLPQDRQETQYF. The CDR3 nucleotides are TGTGCCAGCAGCTTACCTCAGGACAGACAGGAGACCCAGTACTTC. Combining the CDR3 with reference TRBV7-9 and TRBJ2-5 gives the whole variable domain DTGVSQNPRHKITKRGQNVTFRCDPISEHNRLYWYRQTLGQGPEFLTYFQNEAQLEKSRLLSDRFSAERPKGSFSTLEIQRTEQGDSAMYLCASSLPQDRQETQYFGPGTRLLVL.

The chain combines TRBV7-2 with TRBJ2-5; D remains unclear. The CDR3 consists of 13 residues. The germline gives CDR1 SGHTA, CDR2 FQGNSA. With 5 bases removed from V and 2 bases from J, the gap between germline ends came to 9 bases. The CDR3 here is CASSHSYQETQYF. DNA of the CDR3: TGTGCCAGCAGCCACTCTTATCAAGAGACCCAGTACTTC.

The chain links TRBV25-1 to TRBJ2-7; a possible D gene is TRBD1 (5 bases). CDR1 is MGHDK, CDR2 SYGVNS, per germline. This CDR3 comprises 14 residues. Trimming stripped 6 bases from V and 5 bases from J, with 17 bases between. The CDR3 loop is CASRPRTSFHEQYF. CDR3 bases: TGTGCCAGCAGGCCAAGGACAAGTTTCCACGAGCAGTACTTC.

The chain uses TRBV7-8 and TRBJ2-7, with 9 bases identical to TRBD1. The length of the CDR3 is 16 residues. Looked up from germline, CDR1 is SGHVS and CDR2 is FQNEAQ. With V trimmed by 4 bases and J by 1 base, 8 bases remained unmatched. The CDR3 is CASSSDGQGTSYEQYF. CDR3 DNA sequence: TGTGCCAGCAGCTCAGACGGACAGGGGACGTCCTACGAGCAGTACTTC.

This sequence joins TRBV7-9 and TRBJ1-4, with no clear D. In germline, CDR1 is SEHNR, CDR2 FQNEAQ (reference sequence). This CDR3 region has 16 residues. Trimming pared 5 bases from V and 5 bases from J, leaving 18 bases between. The CDR3 spells CASSPVVGGENEKLFF. DNA of the CDR3: TGTGCCAGCAGCCCAGTGGTGGGCGGTGAGAATGAAAAACTGTTTTTT.

This sequence joins TRBV20-1 and TRBJ1-4, with TRBD1 matching 7 bases. CDR3 length equals 15 residues. V lost 0 bases to trimming and J lost 6 bases; unmatched junction nucleotides: 7. Germline CDR1 reads DFQATT; CDR2 reads SNEGSKA (reference sequence). In nucleotides, the CDR3 is TGCAGTGCTAGAGATCTCAACAGGGGAGATGAAAAACTGTTTTTT. Its protein product is CSARDLNRGDEKLFF.

The CDR3 loop is CASSYAGTDVRAGELFF. DNA of the CDR3: TGTGCCAGCAGTTACGCCGGGACAGACGTGCGAGCCGGGGAGCTGTTTTTT. The rearrangement links TRBV6-6 to TRBJ2-2; 7 nucleotides line up with TRBD1. With V trimmed by 2 bases and J by 6 bases, 12 bases remained unmatched. This CDR3 comprises 17 residues. Germline V CDR1 and CDR2: MNHNY, SVGAGI (reference sequence).